This TCR beta chain was captured by sequencing in a study of cytomegalovirus exposure and HLA in healthy donors. The validation cohort, a group of more than 100 subjects, included the donors and was separate from the approximately 650-subject first cohort. Only one count was recorded for this clone. TCRdb's table, derived via immunoSEQ multiplex PCR, lists solely in-frame clones and lacks some. The sample has under 200,000 clones, 80% to 90% seen once. Trimming stripped 4 bases from V and 4 bases from J, with 13 bases between. Germline V gene lookup returns CDR1 LGHNA and CDR2 YSLEER. The CDR3 contains 14 residues.

Material: PBMCs. The receptor comes from a woman aged 18-30 years in good health and CMV-seronegative. The gene calls are TRBV4-3 and TRBJ1-1; D might be TRBD1 (6 bases). The CDR3 here is CASSLPDRRTEAFF. The CDR3 bases are TGCGCCAGCAGCCTACCTGACAGGCGCACTGAAGCTTTCTTT.